This is a list of T cell receptor beta chains from one sample in a study of CD8 T cells in ankylosing spondylitis. TCRdb passed the 5' RACE reads through MiXCR, listing each CDR3 protein once. The sample carries roughly 350,000 distinct CDR3 sequences, less than 9.5% recorded once. Material for sequencing was blood, either unsorted or a sorted T cell fraction (not recorded which). These TCRs come from a male donor with ankylosing spondylitis. The CDR3 runs from the conserved cysteine through the conserved F or W. Each record gives: J gene, D gene, V gene, clone size, CDR3 DNA, CDR3 protein. A D gene is named only where the DNA matches it firmly. Clone size is shown for a subset of rows, as once, few, many or a class of expanded clone.

TRBJ2-3	TRBD2	TRBV6-1	many	TGTGCCAGCAGTGAAGTGCCTTTAGCGGGATCTAGCACAGATACGCAGTATTTT	CASSEVPLAGSSTDTQYF
TRBJ2-2	TRBD2	TRBV7-2	few	TGTGCCAGCAGCTGGGGACTAGCGGGAGGCGGGACCGGGGAGCTGTTTTTT	CASSWGLAGGGTGELFF
TRBJ2-3	NA	TRBV30	NA	TGTGCCTGGATCCCCCGGACGCGGACAGATACGCAGTATTTT	CAWIPRTRTDTQYF
TRBJ2-7	NA	TRBV7-3	few	TGTGCCAGCAGCCCCGGACCACGGGCCTACGAGCAGTACTTC	CASSPGPRAYEQYF
TRBJ2-1	TRBD1	TRBV4-3	few	TGCGCCAGCAGCCAAGCCCGACAGGGGGCGAATGAGCAGTTCTTC	CASSQARQGANEQFF
TRBJ2-1	TRBD1	TRBV9	many	TGTGCCAGCAGCGCCCATCAGACAGGGATTTATAGTGAGCAGTTCTTC	CASSAHQTGIYSEQFF
TRBJ2-1	NA	TRBV5-6	NA	TGTGCCAGCAGCCTAGACTATTTCCCCTACAATGAGCAGTTCTTC	CASSLDYFPYNEQFF
TRBJ2-3	TRBD1	TRBV6-2/TRBV6-3	NA	TGTGCCAGCAGTCGTAACCCGGGACAGGGGGCGGATACGCAGTATTTT	CASSRNPGQGADTQYF
TRBJ2-3	NA	TRBV14	few	TGTGCCAGCAGCCAAGTGAACAGGATGGGAGATACGCAGTATTTT	CASSQVNRMGDTQYF
TRBJ2-3	TRBD2	TRBV25-1	many	TGTGCCAGCAGTGAATCCCCGTATAGCGGGATCCCCACAGATACGCAGTATTTT	CASSESPYSGIPTDTQYF
TRBJ2-7	NA	TRBV5-1	many	TGCGCCAGCAGCCCGGGAGGACAGGGCTACGAGCAGTACTTC	CASSPGGQGYEQYF
TRBJ1-2	NA	TRBV6-1	NA	TGTGCCAGCAGTGCCGTCCAGGGAGGCTATGGCTACACCTTC	CASSAVQGGYGYTF
TRBJ2-1	TRBD2	TRBV25-1	many	TGTGCCACCAAACTAGCGGGAGAATCCAATGAGCAGTTCTTC	CATKLAGESNEQFF
TRBJ2-3	NA	TRBV29-1	NA	TGCAGCGCAGACAGACAGACAGATACGCAGTATTTT	CSADRQTDTQYF
TRBJ2-1	TRBD2	TRBV30	few	TGTGCCTTAGCGGGAGGGTATGAGCAGTTCTTC	CALAGGYEQFF
TRBJ1-1	NA	TRBV6-1	NA	TGTGCCAGCAGCAGAGAATGGGCCATTGAAGCTTTCTTT	CASSREWAIEAFF
TRBJ1-5	NA	TRBV15	NA	TGTGCGTATTTAGCCATTCTTGGGGGGGGAAACAACTGTCGGCAGCCCCAGCATTTT	CAYLAILGGGNNCRQPQHF
TRBJ2-7	NA	TRBV28	many	TGTGCCAGCAGTTTTGCGGACAGCGCCTACGAGCAGTACTTC	CASSFADSAYEQYF
TRBJ2-1	NA	TRBV5-1	many	TGCGCCAGCAGCTTGGGATCCAACGGGGGCAATGAGCAGTTCTTC	CASSLGSNGGNEQFF
TRBJ2-2	NA	TRBV4-3	few	TGCGCCAGCAGCCACGGGAGTTGGAACACCGGGGAGCTGTTTTTT	CASSHGSWNTGELFF
TRBJ2-3	NA	TRBV5-1	NA	TGCGCCAGCCGCTCGAGGGGAAGCACAGATACGCAGTATTTT	CASRSRGSTDTQYF
TRBJ1-1	NA	TRBV29-1	NA	TGCAGCGTTGACAGGGGCACTGAAGCTTTCTTT	CSVDRGTEAFF
TRBJ2-1	TRBD2	TRBV7-6	few	TGTGCCAGCAGCTTACGCCTAGCGGCGACCTACAATGAGCAGTTCTTC	CASSLRLAATYNEQFF
TRBJ2-2	TRBD2	TRBV4-1	NA	TGCGCCAGCAGCCAAGCTCGGACTAGCGCGGACGGGGAGCTGTTTTTT	CASSQARTSADGELFF
TRBJ1-1	NA	TRBV18	NA	TGTGCCAGCTCACTAGCCTTGGGGGGCACTGAAGCTTTCTTT	CASSLALGGTEAFF
TRBJ2-1	NA	TRBV6-2/TRBV6-3	NA	TGTGCCAGCAGTTACTCGCGGGATCGGGGTGAGCAGTTCTTC	CASSYSRDRGEQFF
TRBJ2-3	TRBD1	TRBV12-5	NA	TGTGCTAGTGGTTTCTATCGGACAGGGAGGACAGATACGCAGTATTTT	CASGFYRTGRTDTQYF